This T cell receptor (beta chain) was obtained from a study of stem cell transplantation in POMP-related autoinflammatory disease (dated by TCRdb to about 2021). Some background on the complete study: The study hypothesis was that defective thymoproteasomes impair MHC class I-dependent CD8+ T-cell differentiation and positive selection, which skews the TRB repertoire. Before transplant, patients showed CD4+ naive T-cell skewing, low CD8+ T-cell proportions, and reduced T-cell cytokine secretion. Through one year post-transplant, neutrophils and platelets showed 100% donor engraftment on DNA chimerism analysis. High-throughput TRB sequencing assessed how POMP deficiency affects T-cell receptor beta repertoire diversity and CDR3 characteristics. Broader findings and caveats from the paper: A restricted number of unique TRB V-J gene pairings was observed in PRAID patients. The trend toward lower diversity and increased clonality in PRAID patients was statistically significant only for regulatory T cells. Across all analyzed T-cell subsets, PRAID patients showed a trend toward higher clonality and lower TRB diversity.

Concerning this clone: Its recognized antigen is unknown. There are no base qualities to consult, and no much larger clone falls within one base.

V sheds 2 bases and J sheds 8 bases, leaving 12 bases between their ends. Sequences SGHTA (CDR1) and FQGTGA (CDR2) are obtained from the germline V gene. Reading from cysteine to phenylalanine, the CDR3 counts 13 amino acids. Only CDR3 DNA is held: 39 bases, read in frame from base 1. Libraries were prepared through the immunoSEQ multiplex PCR assay. The original methods were these. Shannon entropy, which takes clonal size distribution into account, was used to quantify repertoire diversity. The Gini-Simpson index (Simpson_1-D) was used to measure inequality in clonotype distribution. TCRdb limited this immuneACCESS table to in-frame rearrangements with V and J called. A share of clones is missing; checked studies link under half to unresolved V genes, and the rest is unexplained. V, J and clone size are taken as reported in that table, and D and trimming were inferred from the DNA itself. The sample has around 9,000 clones on record, over 75% of them singletons. The ten biggest clones cover roughly 12% of the sample.

The meaning of the sample's time point label: after hematopoietic stem cell transplant. PRAID was a condition in which autoinflammation came alongside prominent immunodeficiency. Prior to TRB sequencing, T-cell subsets (conventional T cells, CD8+ T cells, regulatory T cells, T follicular helper cells) were sorted. This clonotype was obtained from a human patient with POMP-related autoinflammation and immune dysregulation (PRAID). In transplant recipients, some T cells may be of donor rather than host origin. The rearranged segments are TRBV7-3 and TRBJ1-2, and possibly TRBD1, on 6 matching bases. Source: CD8+ T cells from PBMCs, taken after stem cell transplantation. The CDR3: CASSLLAGAGYTF. The nucleotide sequence is TGTGCCAGCAGCTTACTCGCGGGGGCCGGCTACACCTTC.